Following are 24 T cell receptor beta chains from one sample sequenced in a study of T cell clonality in common variable immunodeficiency. The assay was immunoSEQ multiplex PCR, and TCRdb's table has in-frame clones only and misses some. Observed are tens of thousands of clones, no singletons, with the top ten taking more than 2.5%. The specimen sequenced was peripheral blood mononuclear cells. These receptors came from a person aged 18 to 69 in good health.

This clone has at least ten counts. The read is 3 residues too short to cover the CDR3 end, so that end is filled in from the germline J gene. The chain has TRBV5-1 and TRBJ2-5, with D tentatively TRBD1 (6 bases). Trimming cost V 0 bases and J 5 bases, with 17 bases left between them. The germline V gene has CDR1 SGHRS and CDR2 YFSETQ. The CDR3 is made up of 16 amino acids. The CDR3 is CASSLAPTGFGETQYF. The CDR3 DNA, read in part, is TGCGCCAGCAGCTTGGCCCCGACAGGTTTTGGCGAGACC.

This clone has just a few counts. Relative to the germline gene, one junction end is altered; a read error may explain this. The CDR3 end falls 3 residues outside the read, so it is completed with the germline J gene. The V and J genes are TRBV7-4 and TRBJ2-7, with 8 bases identical to TRBD2. Germline V gene sequence: CDR1 SGHVT, CDR2 SQSDAQ. The CDR3 contains 16 residues. This chain's CDR3 is CTSSPYCGRFSYEQYF. The CDR3 DNA, read in part, is TGCACCAGCAGCCCTTACTGCGGGAGGTTCTCCTACGAG.

This clone was seen a few times. The CDR3 is cut off 3 residues early in the read; its end comes from the germline J gene. This chain connects TRBV2 to TRBJ1-3; TRBD1 matches at 7 bases. The CDR3 sequence is 18 residues long. V shed 4 bases, J shed 1 base, and the junction held 13 bases outside the gene matches. Germline V gene sequence: CDR1 SNHLY, CDR2 FYNNEI. CDR3 region: CASSAYRGIGLSGNTIYF. CDR3 DNA (partial): TGTGCCAGCAGTGCTTACAGGGGTATCGGGCTTTCTGGAAACACC.

This clone was counted many times. The read halts 3 residues ahead of the CDR3 end, with the missing end drawn from the germline J gene. V gene TRBV14 combines with J gene TRBJ2-6; D remains unclear. Trimming took off 0 bases at V and 4 bases at J, with 4 bases between the two ends. Germline V CDR1 and CDR2: SGHDN, FVKESK. The CDR3 contains 14 residues. The CDR3 region is CASSQESGANVLTF. The DNA read from the CDR3 is TGTGCCAGCAGCCAAGAATCAGGGGCCAACGTC.

About this clone: With the read ending 3 residues before the CDR3 end, the germline J gene is used to fill in that end. V and J are TRBV2 and TRBJ2-7, with 8 bases fitting TRBD1. CDR3 length equals 14 residues. J gave up 3 bases and V 4 bases, and 5 bases lay outside the gene matches. Germline assignment: CDR1 SNHLY and CDR2 FYNNEI. The CDR3: CASSVTGQGYEQYF. CDR3 bases read: TGTGCCAGCAGTGTCACCGGACAGGGCTACGAG.

This clone was counted many times. The CDR3 goes on 3 residues after the read ends, and that part is filled in from the germline J gene. The V call is TRBV14, the J call TRBJ1-6, with D unclear. CDR1 is SGHDN, CDR2 FVKESK, per germline. The CDR3 is made up of 15 amino acids. V lost 0 bases to trimming and J lost 9 bases, with 12 bases between them. The covered CDR3 bases are TGTGCCAGCAGCCAAGAGAGTGGCTCCCCTTCACCC. Its protein product is CASSQESGSPSP. In full, the CDR3 reads CASSQESGSPSPLHF.

CDR3 DNA, as far as it was read: TGCGCCAGCAGCTTGGGGGGGACTAGCGCTTACGAG. It codes for CASSLGGTSAYE. The CDR3, in full, reads CASSLGGTSAYEQYF. The chain is built from TRBV5-1 and TRBJ2-7; TRBD2 aligns across 10 bases. The sequenced fragment ends 3 residues before the CDR3 boundary, so the rest is inferred from the germline J gene. Unmatched junction bases numbered 4, after V lost 0 bases and J lost 4 bases. Germline CDR1 reads SGHRS; CDR2 reads YFSETQ. The CDR3 contains 15 residues.

Remarks on this clone: From the germline J gene comes the end of the CDR3, since the read stops 3 residues before it. This chain links TRBV19 with TRBJ1-2; the D is unclear. There are 15 residues in the CDR3. CDR1 is LNHDA and CDR2 is SQIVND in the germline V gene (reference sequence). CDR3 DNA, as far as it was read: TGTGCCAGTAGCCCAGCAGCGGGCTCCTACAATGAA. This sequence encodes CASSPAAGSYNE. The whole CDR3 sequence is CASSPAAGSYNEYTF.

This clone was detected only a few times. A read error may be the cause here, since a much bigger clone is one base away. The read is 3 residues too short to cover the CDR3 end, so that end is filled in from the germline J gene. J is TRBJ1-2 and V is TRBV2; no definite D call. CDR3 size: 14 residues. V shed 7 bases and J shed 6 bases, with 18 bases lying between them. CDR1 and CDR2 from the germline V gene are SNHLY and FYNNEI. CDR3 DNA, as far as it was read: TGTGCCAGCAATGATCCGGGGAACCTCCATGGC. As protein: CASNDPGNLHG. The complete CDR3 reads CASNDPGNLHGYTF.

There are many counts of this clone. The CDR3 is cut off 3 residues early in the read; its end comes from the germline J gene. The chain is built from TRBV5-1 and TRBJ2-6; D may be TRBD2 (6 bases). CDR1 is SGHRS, CDR2 YFSETQ, per germline. V lost 4 bases, J lost 0 bases, and 14 bases lay in between. The CDR3 consists of 17 residues. Partial CDR3 DNA: TGCGCCAGCAGCCCGGGGCCGGGGGTCTCTGGGGCCAACGTC. It is translated as CASSPGPGVSGANV. The whole CDR3 sequence reads CASSPGPGVSGANVLTF.

This clone was observed at least ten times. The CDR3 end lies 3 residues beyond the end of the read and is filled in from the germline J gene. This rearrangement joins TRBV5-1 to TRBJ2-2; the D gene is possibly TRBD1 (5 bases). V was shortened by 0 bases and J by 2 bases, with 8 bases between the two germline ends. The CDR3 has 15 residues. Looked up from germline, CDR1 is SGHRS and CDR2 is YFSETQ. The sequenced part of the CDR3 DNA is TGCGCCAGCAGCTTGGAGGGGCAAAACACCGGGGAG. It is translated as CASSLEGQNTGE. The entire CDR3 sequence reads CASSLEGQNTGELFF.

This clone was found many times. The read terminates 3 residues before the CDR3 end, so the remaining end is supplied by the germline J gene. The rearrangement uses TRBV30 and TRBJ1-1; 8 positions match TRBD1. Per the germline V gene, CDR1 is GTSNPN and CDR2 is SVGIG (reference sequence). The trim removed 3 bases at V and 3 bases at J, leaving 6 bases unmatched. CDR3 length: 14 residues. The CDR3 DNA, read in part, is TGTGCCTGGAGCCCCAGGGGGCTCTACACTGAA. As protein: CAWSPRGLYTE. From start to end, the CDR3 is CAWSPRGLYTEAFF.

This clone has at least ten counts. The CDR3 goes on 3 residues after the read ends, and that part is filled in from the germline J gene. The chain combines TRBV7-9 with TRBJ2-3; 9 bases map to TRBD2. CDR3 length: 15 residues. Germline CDR1 and CDR2: SEHNR and FQNEAQ (reference sequence). V lost 7 bases to trimming and J lost 4 bases; unmatched junction nucleotides: 9. CDR3 residues: CASIISGSFADTQYF. The CDR3 bases that were read are TGTGCCAGCATCATTAGCGGGAGCTTCGCAGATACG.

This clone was picked up many times. The CDR3 goes on 3 residues after the read ends, and that part is filled in from the germline J gene. The rearrangement uses TRBV13 and TRBJ2-7, with D possibly TRBD1 on 6 matching bases. V dropped 0 bases and J dropped 0 bases, with 9 bases sitting between them. Germline CDR1 PRHDT, CDR2 FYEKMQ (reference sequence). The CDR3 consists of 15 residues. The CDR3 DNA, read in part, is TGTGCCAGCAGCTTAGGCAGGGGCAGCTCCTACGAG. Amino acid sequence: CASSLGRGSSYE. The whole CDR3 region reads CASSLGRGSSYEQYF.

This clone was found a few times. The read falls 3 residues short of the CDR3 end, and the missing part is taken from the germline J gene. The chain links TRBV11-2 to TRBJ2-7; the D is unclear. Trimming stripped 0 bases from V and 4 bases from J, with 4 bases between. The germline gives CDR1 SGHAT, CDR2 FQNNGV. The CDR3 is made up of 12 amino acids. The part of the CDR3 DNA that was read is TGTGCCAGCAGCTTAGACAGGTACGAG. Its protein is CASSLDRYE. The whole CDR3 sequence is CASSLDRYEQYF.

In this sample, this clone turned up a few times. The read terminates 3 residues ahead of where the CDR3 ends, so the germline J gene completes it. The chain has TRBV5-1 and TRBJ2-1; TRBD2 matches at 15 bases. The CDR3 runs 17 residues. Trimming took 4 bases from V and 6 from J; bases not matched to a gene: 8. Germline CDR1 reads SGHRS; CDR2 reads YFSETQ. CDR3 protein: CASSPGLAGGTGNEQFF. Partial CDR3 DNA: TGCGCCAGCAGCCCAGGACTAGCGGGAGGGACGGGCAATGAG.

This clone has at least ten counts. The sequence runs out 3 residues before the end of the CDR3; the remainder is reconstructed from the germline J gene. This sequence joins TRBV5-6 and TRBJ2-3; D is undetermined. CDR1 and CDR2 (germline): SGHDT, YYEEEE. The CDR3 covers 14 residues. The sequenced CDR3 bases are TGTGCCAGCAGCCAGAACAAGGGTTGGAAGACG. It translates to CASSQNKGWKT. The entire CDR3 sequence reads CASSQNKGWKTQYF.

This clone appeared many times. From the germline J gene comes the end of the CDR3, since the read stops 3 residues before it. The rearrangement joins TRBV7-8 to TRBJ2-1, with TRBD2 matching 7 bases. This CDR3 comprises 17 residues. Germline CDR1 and CDR2: SGHVS and FQNEAQ. The J segment lost 8 bases and the V segment lost 3 bases, leaving 16 bases of the junction unmatched. The DNA read from the CDR3 is TGTGCCAGCAGCTTGACCAGGGCACAGCGGGATGACGATGAG. It specifies CASSLTRAQRDDDE. The full CDR3 protein reads CASSLTRAQRDDDEQFF.

This clone was counted at least ten times. The sequenced fragment ends 3 residues before the CDR3 boundary, so the rest is inferred from the germline J gene. The V and J genes are TRBV19 and TRBJ2-6; 11 positions agree with TRBD1. CDR3 length: 19 amino acids. The V segment lost 4 bases and the J segment 4 bases; nucleotides outside the gene matches: 12. Germline lookup yields CDR1 LNHDA and CDR2 SQIVND (reference sequence). The CDR3 spells CASSRHAGQGAGGANVLTF. CDR3 bases read: TGTGCCAGTAGTAGGCATGCAGGACAGGGGGCGGGCGGGGCCAACGTC.

This clone was seen at least ten times. The CDR3 extends 3 residues past the end of the read, so its final part is completed from the germline J gene. The chain combines TRBV4-2 with TRBJ2-2; TRBD1 matches 10 bases. CDR3 length: 16 residues. Germline V CDR1 and CDR2: LGHNA, YNFKEQ. CDR3 DNA, as far as it was read: TGTGCCAGCAGCCAAAAAGGGGGACAGGGGTATGAAAAG. Its protein is CASSQKGGQGYEK. The whole CDR3 sequence reads CASSQKGGQGYEKLFF.

Details on this clone: The sequence runs out 3 residues before the end of the CDR3; the remainder is reconstructed from the germline J gene. The chain combines TRBV10-2 with TRBJ2-1; 11 nucleotides align to TRBD2. With 6 bases clipped from V and 8 bases from J, the junction kept 3 bases outside the gene matches. The CDR3 covers 13 residues. In germline, CDR1 is WSHSY, CDR2 SAAADI. CDR3 sequence: CASRLAGVDEQFF. CDR3 DNA, as far as it was read: TGCGCCAGCAGACTAGCGGGAGTCGATGAG.

This clone was detected many times. The read terminates 3 residues before the CDR3 end, so the remaining end is supplied by the germline J gene. The rearrangement joins TRBV6-1 to TRBJ1-2, with D possibly being TRBD1 (6 bases). Germline V lookup: CDR1 MNHNS, CDR2 SASEGT. This CDR3 spans 15 amino acids. V lost 4 bases and J 3 bases, leaving 15 bases between the germline ends. CDR3 protein: CASSAHREGYYGYTF. The sequenced part of the CDR3 DNA is TGTGCCAGCAGTGCGCACAGGGAAGGCTACTATGGC.

Turning to this clone: The read terminates 3 residues before the CDR3 end, so the remaining end is supplied by the germline J gene. V gene TRBV7-2 combines with J gene TRBJ1-1; no firm D call. The CDR3 has 15 amino acids. Germline-derived CDR1 and CDR2 are SGHTA and FQGNSA. The CDR3 protein is CASSLPTSGSETAFF. Partial CDR3 DNA: TGTGCCAGCAGCCTTCCGACTAGCGGGAGTGAGACC.

In this sample, this clone turned up many times. The CDR3 is cut off 3 residues early in the read; its end comes from the germline J gene. This sequence joins TRBV10-3 and TRBJ1-2; D might be TRBD1 (5 bases). This CDR3 is 14 amino acids long. From germline, CDR1 is ENHRY and CDR2 SYGVKD. The CDR3 region is CAISESVQGGGYTF. Partial CDR3 DNA: TGTGCCATCAGTGAGTCGGTGCAGGGAGGGGGC.